This TCR beta chain was sequenced in a study of T cells after yellow fever vaccination. TCRdb independently ran MiXCR on the 5' RACE reads; one entry per CDR3 protein. Among 500,000 to 650,000 distinct CDR3 sequences listed, roughly an eighth were seen once. This clonotype was found a few times. What it binds is unknown. Trimming stripped 3 bases from V and 10 bases from J, with 13 bases between. The CDR3 totals 14 residues. Notes on the study in general: The secondary response showed a weaker magnitude and a faster peak, day 5 versus 15.

This receptor was taken from a man aged 30-40 years who received the YFV17D yellow fever vaccine. The chain combines TRBV12-3 or TRBV12-4 with TRBJ1-6; D is possibly TRBD1 (5 bases). The sample consisted of PBMCs, taken on the day of the yellow fever booster vaccination. The CDR3 region has the DNA TGTGCCAGCAGTTTGAGGGGCCCCGGGTCACCCCTCCACTTT. Protein product: CASSLRGPGSPLHF.